The entry below describes one T cell receptor beta chain. The entry originates in a study of blood T cell repertoires in COVID-19. Study-level background: The origin of the acute and convalescent COVID-19 samples was the United States, Italy and Spain.

V was pared by 3 bases and J by 3 bases, with 3 bases of the junction left unmatched. The germline V gene has CDR1 SGHTA and CDR2 FQGNSA. The CDR3 contains 14 residues. Clones were read by immunoSEQ multiplex PCR, and TCRdb kept only the in-frame ones, dropping some. Of 380,000 or so clones listed, roughly 88% are singletons. The V gene is TRBV7-2, the J gene TRBJ2-7, with 9 bases matching TRBD2. This TCR came from a woman aged 40 to 55 with acute COVID-19. Sequenced material: PBMCs or T cells enriched from blood (not recorded which). CDR3 protein: CASSLRREGYEQYF. CDR3 DNA: TGTGCCAGCAGCTTGAGGCGGGAGGGCTACGAGCAGTACTTC. Full variable domain (rest looked up from reference TRBV7-2 and TRBJ2-7): GAGVSQSPSNKVTEKGKDVELRCDPISGHTALYWYRQSLGQGLEFLIYFQGNSAPDKSGLPSDRFSAERTGGSVSTLTIQRTQQEDSAVYLCASSLRREGYEQYFGPGTRLTVT.